The 30 T cell receptor beta chains given below trace back to one sample, sequenced in a study of shared clonotypes between healthy human individuals. The data were produced by immunoSEQ multiplex PCR, yet TCRdb's version contains in-frame clones alone and is incomplete. The sample consists of 2 million to 2.5 million clones, approximately 93% of them appearing once. The sample was naive CD4+ T cells from PBMCs. Subset of the sample: CD45RA+ positively selected. The receptors come from a man aged 18-30 years in good health. Some clones in this sample may be carry-over from other donors' samples.

The V gene is TRBV6-1, the J gene TRBJ1-2, with 8 bases matching TRBD1. The CDR3 is 15 residues long. Germline assignment: CDR1 MNHNS and CDR2 SASEGT. Trimming took 6 bases from V and 1 from J; bases not matched to a gene: 7. CDR3 DNA: TGTGCCAGCAGGCTATTTGGACAGGGTAACTATGGCTACACCTTC. Translated, it gives CASRLFGQGNYGYTF.

The chain uses TRBV6-1 and TRBJ2-5; D is uncertain. Germline CDR1 reads MNHNS; CDR2 reads SASEGT. This CDR3 region has 13 residues. V was pared by 6 bases and J by 5 bases, with 13 bases between. CDR3 bases: TGTGCCAGCAGGCCAGGATTTTGGGAGACCCAGTACTTC. This translates into CASRPGFWETQYF.

The V and J genes are TRBV9 and TRBJ2-2; 8 bases agree with TRBD2. The V and J ends lost 0 bases and 7 bases, in that order; junction bases with no gene match: 8. Germline CDR1 and CDR2: SGDLS and YYNGEE. The CDR3 length is 16 residues. The CDR3 sequence: CASSVEPGRAGGELFF. In DNA, the CDR3 is TGTGCCAGCAGCGTAGAACCCGGGAGGGCCGGCGGGGAGCTGTTTTTT.

V is TRBV30 and J is TRBJ2-5; D remains ambiguous. The V and J ends lost 3 bases and 3 bases respectively, with 8 bases between them. CDR3 size: 12 residues. Per the germline V gene, CDR1 is GTSNPN and CDR2 is SVGIG (reference sequence). Here the CDR3 reads CAWSLTKETQYF. The CDR3 bases are TGTGCCTGGAGCTTGACAAAAGAGACCCAGTACTTC.

This chain connects TRBV9 to TRBJ2-3; 9 positions agree with TRBD2. After removal of 4 bases from V and 3 bases from J, the junction contained 12 bases not matched to a gene. Germline CDR1 is SGDLS and CDR2 is YYNGEE. CDR3 length: 17 residues. Here the CDR3 DNA reads TGTGCCAGCAGCTCCCGACTAGCGGTCGGGGGGACAGATACGCAGTATTTT. Its translation: CASSSRLAVGGTDTQYF. Drawing the rest from reference TRBV9 and TRBJ2-3, the complete variable domain is DSGVTQTPKHLITATGQRVTLRCSPRSGDLSVYWYQQSLDQGLQFLIQYYNGEERAKGNILERFSAQQFPDLHSELNLSSLELGDSALYFCASSSRLAVGGTDTQYFGPGTRLTVL.

This chain uses TRBV9 with TRBJ1-1; D call uncertain. Germline CDR1 reads SGDLS; CDR2 reads YYNGEE. This CDR3 comprises 13 residues. V was trimmed by 0 bases and J by 2 bases, leaving 5 bases between them. CDR3 sequence reads: CASSVVANTEAFF. Written as DNA, the CDR3 is TGTGCCAGCAGCGTAGTGGCAAACACTGAAGCTTTCTTT.

About this clone itself: The sample has other DNA sequences that encode this CDR3 too. This chain connects TRBV15 to TRBJ1-1; D gene unclear. Germline assignment: CDR1 LNHNV and CDR2 YYDKDF (reference sequence). V was shortened by 1 base and J by 1 base, with 4 bases between the two germline ends. CDR3 length: 13 amino acids. CDR3 region: CATSRGRNTEAFF. The DNA for the CDR3 is TGTGCCACCAGCAGAGGGAGGAACACTGAAGCTTTCTTT.

J is TRBJ2-7 and V is TRBV29-1; a weak D match, TRBD2 (5 bases). V was clipped by 8 bases and J by 5 bases, with 22 bases between them. The germline V gene has CDR1 SQVTM and CDR2 ANQGSEA. This CDR3 contains 14 residues. In DNA, the CDR3 is TGCAGCTCATCCTACGGGTCCTTCGGGGACGAGCAGTACTTC. Translating gives CSSSYGSFGDEQYF.

To note about this clone: Other DNA sequences in this specimen translate into the identical CDR3. The gene calls are TRBV15 and TRBJ2-7; 8 nucleotides match TRBD1. The CDR3 spans 15 residues. The germline CDR1 and CDR2 sequences are LNHNV and YYDKDF (reference sequence). V gave up 3 bases and J gave up 2 bases; unmatched junction bases: 6. CDR3 sequence reads: CATSRTGQGAYEQYF. DNA of the CDR3: TGTGCCACCAGCAGGACCGGACAGGGAGCCTACGAGCAGTACTTC.

The chain employs TRBV2 and TRBJ2-5; D gene ambiguous. Germline assignment: CDR1 SNHLY and CDR2 FYNNEI. This CDR3 is 12 amino acids long. The V and J ends lost 7 bases and 2 bases respectively, with 8 bases between them. The CDR3 protein is CASTQLQETQYF. CDR3 in DNA: TGTGCCAGCACCCAGCTACAAGAGACCCAGTACTTC.

The V call is TRBV7-3, the J call TRBJ2-2; D might be TRBD2 (5 bases). CDR3 length equals 13 residues. Germline values: CDR1 SGHTA, CDR2 FQGTGA. Trimming pared 3 bases from V and 8 bases from J, leaving 10 bases between. The CDR3 bases are TGTGCCAGCAGCTTTACTAGAATTGGGGAGCTGTTTTTT. This codes for CASSFTRIGELFF.

The gene calls are TRBV28 and TRBJ2-3; 10 bases are shared with TRBD2. This CDR3 contains 16 residues. Germline V gene sequence: CDR1 MDHEN, CDR2 SYDVKM. J lost 5 bases, V lost 3 bases, and 8 bases had no gene match. CDR3 sequence: CASSFPASGSQDTQYF. The CDR3 DNA is TGTGCCAGCAGTTTCCCCGCTAGCGGGAGTCAAGATACGCAGTATTTT.

The V gene is TRBV28, the J gene TRBJ1-4, with TRBD1 matching 10 bases. The V segment lost 4 bases and the J segment 10 bases; nucleotides outside the gene matches: 6. CDR3 size: 14 residues. Germline CDR1 is MDHEN and CDR2 is SYDVKM. CDR3 sequence: CASSWDRGRGKLFF. Written as DNA, the CDR3 is TGTGCCAGCAGTTGGGACAGGGGAAGGGGAAAACTGTTTTTT.

J is TRBJ1-2 and V is TRBV18, with 7 bases fitting TRBD1. Germline-derived CDR1 and CDR2 are KGHSH and LQKENI. Trimming took 2 bases from V and 2 from J; bases not matched to a gene: 2. This CDR3 is built from 14 residues. The CDR3 loop is CASSPVTGNYGYTF. CDR3 in DNA: TGTGCCAGCTCACCAGTGACAGGGAACTATGGCTACACCTTC.

This sequence joins TRBV7-9 and TRBJ1-3, with D perhaps matching TRBD1 (6 bases). The germline V and J ends were trimmed by 5 bases and 3 bases, with 8 bases remaining between them. The CDR3 is 13 amino acids. Germline V lookup: CDR1 SEHNR, CDR2 FQNEAQ (reference sequence). This CDR3 is CASSGQNGNTIYF. Written as DNA, the CDR3 is TGTGCCAGCAGCGGACAGAATGGAAACACCATATATTTT.

V and J are TRBV27 and TRBJ1-3; 9 positions match TRBD1. Germline V gives CDR1 MNHEY, CDR2 SMNVEV (reference sequence). The CDR3 consists of 15 residues. J was trimmed by 0 bases and V by 6 bases; bases with no gene match: 3. The CDR3 bases are TGTGCCAGCAGGGGACAGGGCCTCTCTGGAAACACCATATATTTT. The encoded protein is CASRGQGLSGNTIYF.

This clone was counted once. Other nucleotide sequences from this sample produce the same CDR3. V gene TRBV28 combines with J gene TRBJ2-7, with D tentatively TRBD1 (6 bases). This CDR3 contains 12 residues. CDR1 and CDR2 from the germline V gene are MDHEN and SYDVKM. V lost 5 bases and J 4 bases, leaving 9 bases between the germline ends. The CDR3, as DNA: TGTGCCAGCAGTCCACAGGGATACGAGCAGTACTTC. It specifies CASSPQGYEQYF. The full variable domain, in which reference TRBV28 and TRBJ2-7 provide the parts outside the CDR3, is DVKVTQSSRYLVKRTGEKVFLECVQDMDHENMFWYRQDPGLGLRLIYFSYDVKMKEKGDIPEGYSVSREKKERFSLILESASTNQTSMYLCASSPQGYEQYFGPGTRLTVT.

This chain joins TRBV21-1 and TRBJ1-5; the table's TRBD1 call for D was not verified on the DNA. TRBV21-1 corresponds to a pseudogene. The CDR3 contains 16 residues. CDR3 in amino acids: CASSKLGSGSNQPQHF. The CDR3, as DNA: TGTGCCAGCAGCAAATTGGGTTCAGGAAGCAATCAGCCCCAGCATTTT.

The chain joins TRBV9 to TRBJ2-1; 10 bases are a match to TRBD1. The CDR3 sequence is 15 residues long. The ends lost 2 bases at V and 9 bases at J; junction bases unmatched: 8. Germline V gives CDR1 SGDLS, CDR2 YYNGEE. The CDR3 sequence is CASSVTGTGEGEQFF. The DNA of the CDR3 is TGTGCCAGCAGCGTTACAGGGACAGGGGAGGGTGAGCAGTTCTTC.

V gene TRBV6-4 combines with J gene TRBJ2-1; 8 nucleotides match TRBD2. The germline gives CDR1 MRHNA, CDR2 SNTAGT. J lost 9 bases, V lost 0 bases, and 10 bases had no gene match. The length of the CDR3 is 16 residues. The CDR3 here is CASSDSNRAGAPEQFF. Here the CDR3 DNA reads TGTGCCAGCAGTGACTCGAATCGAGCGGGAGCCCCTGAGCAGTTCTTC.

This chain links TRBV27 with TRBJ1-1; D not resolved. V was shortened by 6 bases and J by 1 base, with 15 bases between the two germline ends. The V gene's germline CDR1 is MNHEY and CDR2 SMNVEV (reference sequence). This CDR3 is 15 amino acids long. CDR3 DNA: TGTGCCAGCAGCCCGGGTGGACGCGGGAACACTGAAGCTTTCTTT. Protein: CASSPGGRGNTEAFF.

Regarding this clone: The same CDR3 arises from other DNA sequences in this sample as well. The V and J genes are TRBV28 and TRBJ2-7, with no clear D. The germline V gene encodes CDR1 MDHEN and CDR2 SYDVKM. The CDR3 runs to 12 residues. The V and J ends lost 6 bases and 0 bases respectively, with 6 bases between them. CDR3 in DNA: TGTGCCAGCAGCCTCAACTCCTACGAGCAGTACTTC. Translated, it gives CASSLNSYEQYF.

This clone was seen just once. The chain carries TRBV11-2 and TRBJ2-1; no reliable D call. The CDR3 has 12 residues. Germline lookup yields CDR1 SGHAT and CDR2 FQNNGV. V was shortened by 3 bases and J by 8 bases, with 8 bases between the two germline ends. Here the CDR3 DNA reads TGTGCCAGCAGCTTTATGTCGCATGAGCAGTTCTTC. It translates to CASSFMSHEQFF. Full variable domain (rest looked up from reference TRBV11-2 and TRBJ2-1): EAGVAQSPRYKIIEKRQSVAFWCNPISGHATLYWYQQILGQGPKLLIQFQNNGVVDDSQLPKDRFSAERLKGVDSTLKIQPAKLEDSAVYLCASSFMSHEQFFGPGTRLTVL.

This clone was counted a single time. This sequence joins TRBV7-2 and TRBJ1-5; D gene uncertain. V lost 5 bases and J 2 bases, leaving 13 bases between the germline ends. This CDR3 has 15 residues. In germline, CDR1 is SGHTA, CDR2 FQGNSA. CDR3 loop: CASSLDGVGNQPQHF. In nucleotides, the CDR3 is TGTGCCAGCAGCCTGGACGGGGTGGGCAATCAGCCCCAGCATTTT.

This chain connects TRBV6-5 to TRBJ2-7, with D possibly being TRBD2 (6 bases). The CDR3 has 15 amino acids. Looked up from germline, CDR1 is MNHEY and CDR2 is SVGAGI. V was clipped by 0 bases and J by 7 bases, with 16 bases between them. The CDR3 bases are TGTGCCAGCAGTTACTCCGGGCGGGATCAGTTGGAGCAGTACTTC. Encoded protein: CASSYSGRDQLEQYF.

The V and J genes are TRBV6-6 and TRBJ2-5, with D possibly TRBD1 on 6 matching bases. This CDR3 is 14 amino acids long. Trimming stripped 7 bases from V and 2 bases from J, with 14 bases between. CDR1 is MNHNY, CDR2 SVGAGI, per germline (reference sequence). CDR3 amino acids: CASTRVDSQETQYF. The DNA for the CDR3 is TGTGCCAGCACTAGAGTGGACAGTCAAGAGACCCAGTACTTC.

With respect to this clone: This same CDR3 is encoded by further DNA sequences in the sample. The J gene is TRBJ1-1, the V gene TRBV5-1, with D perhaps matching TRBD1 (6 bases). Per the germline V gene, CDR1 is SGHRS and CDR2 is YFSETQ. The V end was cut by 4 bases, the J end by 1 base, with 11 bases between. There are 14 residues in the CDR3. The CDR3 spells CASSPRGWNTEAFF. CDR3 DNA: TGCGCCAGCAGCCCCAGGGGCTGGAACACTGAAGCTTTCTTT.

This sequence joins TRBV6-1 and TRBJ1-2; tentative D call: TRBD1 (6 bases). Trimming stripped 0 bases from V and 4 bases from J, with 12 bases between. Germline V lookup: CDR1 MNHNS, CDR2 SASEGT. The CDR3 consists of 15 residues. Written as DNA, the CDR3 is TGTGCCAGCAGTGAAGCTCTGGGGGGCCTCTATGGCTACACCTTC. It translates to CASSEALGGLYGYTF.

The chain has TRBV9 and TRBJ1-4; TRBD1 might be the D (5 bases). The ends were cut back, 4 bases at V and 8 bases at J, with 18 bases in the middle. The germline gives CDR1 SGDLS, CDR2 YYNGEE. CDR3 length equals 15 residues. CDR3 DNA: TGTGCCAGCAGCTCTGACAGTGGCACTCGGGAAAAACTGTTTTTT. Translating it yields CASSSDSGTREKLFF.

The rearrangement joins TRBV5-8 to TRBJ1-5; D is undetermined. The V end was cut by 0 bases, the J end by 3 bases, with 10 bases between. This CDR3 region has 15 residues. Germline V gives CDR1 SGHTS, CDR2 YDEGEE. In DNA, the CDR3 is TGTGCCAGCAGCTTGGGTGAACTTCCCAATCAGCCCCAGCATTTT. Amino acids: CASSLGELPNQPQHF.